The clone carrying this TCR beta chain appeared many times. Its target is not known. This sample is part of a study of neurological immune-mediated disorders. Findings and limits, study-wide: Among expanded clones, no CDR3 amino acid sequences were shared across subjects, a pattern suggesting private repertoires in all groups.

The CDR3 loop spans 15 amino acids. Trimming took 6 bases from V and 6 from J; bases not matched to a gene: 4. The unsorted libraries had their origin in 2 million PBMCs stored at -80 C. The cDNA was generated through 5'RACE incorporating 10-nucleotide random UMIs. In every sequencing run, more than 170 million TCR-beta sequences were generated from 15-18 subjects. Via MiXCR, TCRdb re-called the 5' RACE reads, giving one row per CDR3 protein. The sample lists around 68,000 distinct CDR3 sequences; 3.5% to 4.5% were seen once. Sequencing input: PBMCs. The rearrangement joins TRBV12-3 or TRBV12-4 to TRBJ2-2; 13 bases are a match to TRBD2. This receptor was taken from a middle-aged man with multiple sclerosis. In DNA form, the CDR3 reads TGTGCCAGCAGACCCGGACTAGCGGGGGCCGGGGAGCTGTTTTTT. It encodes CASRPGLAGAGELFF.